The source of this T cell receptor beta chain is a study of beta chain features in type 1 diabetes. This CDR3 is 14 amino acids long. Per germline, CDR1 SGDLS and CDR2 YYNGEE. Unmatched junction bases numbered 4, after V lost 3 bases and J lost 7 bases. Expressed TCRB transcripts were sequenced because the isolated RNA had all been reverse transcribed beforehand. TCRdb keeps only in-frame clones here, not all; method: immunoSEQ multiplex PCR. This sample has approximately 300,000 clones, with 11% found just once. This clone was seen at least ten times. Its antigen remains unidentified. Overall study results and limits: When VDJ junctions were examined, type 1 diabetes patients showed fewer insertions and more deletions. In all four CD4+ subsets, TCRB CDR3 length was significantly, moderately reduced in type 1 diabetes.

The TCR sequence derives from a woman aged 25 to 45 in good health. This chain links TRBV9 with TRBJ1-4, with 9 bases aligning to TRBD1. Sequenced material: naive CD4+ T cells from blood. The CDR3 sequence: CASSETGGREKLFF. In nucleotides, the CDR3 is TGTGCCAGCAGCGAGACAGGGGGACGTGAAAAACTGTTTTTT.